The 30 T cell receptor beta chains in this list originate from one sample, sequenced in a study of T cell clonotyping in hematopoietic cell transplantation. Profiling relied on immunoSEQ multiplex PCR, and the TCRdb table lists in-frame clones only, not all of them. The sample holds 6,500 to 8,500 clones, just over 90% seen once. The source was PBMCs, collected 180 days after allogeneic stem cell transplant. These receptors were collected from a female patient in her forties or fifties who had an allogeneic stem cell transplant from an unrelated donor, so the T cells may come from the graft donor. Some clones in this sample may be carry-over from other donors' samples.

This clone was found a few times. The J gene is TRBJ1-4, the V gene TRBV7-2, with TRBD1 as a possible D gene (6 bases). Germline CDR1 reads SGHTA; CDR2 reads FQGNSA. Deletions cut 5 bases from V and 4 bases from J, with 11 bases between. This CDR3 is built from 14 residues. In DNA, the CDR3 is TGTGCCAGCAGCACGGAGGGGGGTAATGAAAAACTGTTTTTT. Amino acids: CASSTEGGNEKLFF.

The V and J genes are TRBV19 and TRBJ2-3; possibly TRBD2 for D (6 bases). The germline V gene encodes CDR1 LNHDA and CDR2 SQIVND (reference sequence). Trimming took 5 bases from V and 1 from J, leaving 13 bases between them. There are 15 residues in the CDR3. The CDR3 reads CASSLRLDRTDTQYF. The CDR3 nucleotides read TGTGCCAGTAGTCTCAGACTAGACCGCACAGATACGCAGTATTTT.

The J gene is TRBJ1-2, the V gene TRBV2; TRBD1 agrees at 7 bases. Trimming at V came to 7 bases and at J to 6 bases, leaving 14 bases not matched to a gene. CDR3 length: 15 amino acids. Germline CDR1 is SNHLY and CDR2 is FYNNEI. The chain's CDR3 is CASTEVPTGIHGYTF. The CDR3 nucleotides read TGTGCCAGCACCGAAGTCCCGACAGGGATTCATGGCTACACCTTC. The full variable domain, with the rest looked up from reference TRBV2 and TRBJ1-2, is EPEVTQTPSHQVTQMGQEVILRCVPISNHLYFYWYRQILGQKVEFLVSFYNNEISEKSEIFDDQFSVERPDGSNFTLKIRSTKLEDSAMYFCASTEVPTGIHGYTFGSGTRLTVV.

V gene TRBV28 combines with J gene TRBJ1-1, with D possibly matching TRBD1 (5 bases). This CDR3 is built from 16 residues. The V gene lost 5 bases and the J gene lost 4 bases, with 20 bases spanning the gap. Germline assignment: CDR1 MDHEN and CDR2 SYDVKM. The DNA of the CDR3 is TGTGCCAGCAGTCCACCTAAGGGTTCCGGGGGCACTGAAGCTTTCTTT. Translated: CASSPPKGSGGTEAFF.

This chain links TRBV6-1 with TRBJ1-2; possibly TRBD1 for D (5 bases). The V gene's germline CDR1 is MNHNS and CDR2 SASEGT. Trimming removed 2 bases from V and 4 bases from J, with 17 bases in between. The CDR3 contains 16 residues. The CDR3 DNA reads TGTGCCAGCAGTGAAAGGGGTACGAGGGTTCCCTATGGCTACACCTTC. This codes for CASSERGTRVPYGYTF.

A few counts support this clone. One junction end disagrees with the germline gene, perhaps due to a read error. This chain joins TRBV30 and TRBJ1-1; D ambiguous. The germline V gene has CDR1 GTSNPN and CDR2 SVGIG (reference sequence). The CDR3 totals 16 residues. The CDR3 bases are TGTGCCTGGAGCCCATTCGGACTGCGTTTGAACACTGAAGCTCTCTTT. Its translation is CAWSPFGLRLNTEALF.

The CDR3 sequence is CASSLGGHGNQPQHF. CDR3 nucleotides: TGCGCCAGCAGCTTGGGGGGGCATGGCAATCAGCCCCAGCATTTT. The chain employs TRBV5-1 and TRBJ1-5; D may be TRBD1 (6 bases). The CDR3 length is 15 residues. V lost 0 bases to trimming and J lost 2 bases, with 9 bases between them. Germline V gene sequence: CDR1 SGHRS, CDR2 YFSETQ.

Written as DNA, the CDR3 is TGTGCCAGCAATCAACCCGAGGGCCGGGGGACTGAAGCTTTCTTT. It is translated as CASNQPEGRGTEAFF. The V and J genes are TRBV4-2 and TRBJ1-1, with D perhaps TRBD1 (5 bases). The ends were cut back, 7 bases at V and 5 bases at J, with 20 bases in the middle. The length of the CDR3 is 15 residues. Per germline, CDR1 LGHNA and CDR2 YNFKEQ.

The chain combines TRBV6-6 with TRBJ1-2; unclear D gene. The CDR3 contains 12 residues. Germline-derived CDR1 and CDR2 are MNHNY and SVGAGI (reference sequence). Trimming shortened V by 8 bases and J by 3 bases, and 10 bases separated the two germline ends. The CDR3 protein is CASVGVYYGYTF. DNA of the CDR3: TGTGCCAGCGTCGGGGTTTACTATGGCTACACCTTC.

The chain carries TRBV20-1 and TRBJ2-5; unclear D gene. Germline-derived CDR1 and CDR2 are DFQATT and SNEGSKA (reference sequence). The CDR3 runs to 11 residues. The germline V and J ends were trimmed by 5 bases and 2 bases, with 6 bases remaining between them. The CDR3 protein is CSASKQETQYF. CDR3 nucleotide sequence: TGCAGTGCTTCTAAGCAAGAGACCCAGTACTTC.

The chain has TRBV6-5 and TRBJ1-1; weak D call: TRBD1 (6 bases). The CDR3 extends over 14 amino acids. Germline-derived CDR1 and CDR2 are MNHEY and SVGAGI. V lost 6 bases to trimming and J lost 2 bases, with 13 bases between them. CDR3 DNA sequence: TGTGCCAGCAGACAGGGACACCTTAACACTGAAGCTTTCTTT. Its protein is CASRQGHLNTEAFF.

The chain's CDR3 is CAIVTGGNTEAFF. CDR3 nucleotide sequence: TGTGCCATCGTGACCGGTGGGAACACTGAAGCTTTCTTT. The rearrangement joins TRBV7-9 to TRBJ1-1; the D is unclear. There are 13 residues in the CDR3. Trimming stripped 10 bases from V and 1 base from J, with 13 bases between. Looked up from germline, CDR1 is SEHNR and CDR2 is FQNEAQ (reference sequence).

V usage is TRBV5-1 and J usage is TRBJ1-4; D is perhaps TRBD1 (6 bases). Germline CDR1 and CDR2: SGHRS and YFSETQ. V dropped 4 bases and J dropped 7 bases, with 17 bases sitting between them. The CDR3 loop spans 15 amino acids. CDR3 loop: CASSAGAQISEKLFF. CDR3 in DNA: TGCGCCAGCAGCGCAGGGGCGCAGATCAGTGAAAAACTGTTTTTT. The full variable domain, rest sourced from reference TRBV5-1 and TRBJ1-4, is KAGVTQTPRYLIKTRGQQVTLSCSPISGHRSVSWYQQTPGQGLQFLFEYFSETQRNKGNFPGRFSGRQFSNSRSEMNVSTLELGDSALYLCASSAGAQISEKLFFGSGTQLSVL.

This chain uses TRBV6-1 with TRBJ1-2; D unclear. V was cut by 1 base and J by 5 bases, with 5 bases left in between. CDR1 is MNHNS, CDR2 SASEGT, per germline. This CDR3 has 12 amino acids. CDR3 protein: CASSEVEYGYTF. In nucleotides, the CDR3 is TGTGCCAGCAGTGAAGTCGAGTATGGCTACACCTTC.

This clone was seen only a few times. The V and J genes are TRBV28 and TRBJ1-2; unclear D gene. The germline gives CDR1 MDHEN, CDR2 SYDVKM. V was shortened by 7 bases and J by 2 bases, with 8 bases between the two germline ends. This CDR3 comprises 12 residues. In DNA, the CDR3 is TGTGCCAGCACCCTGGGGAACTATGGCTACACCTTC. Protein sequence: CASTLGNYGYTF.

The chain is built from TRBV14 and TRBJ1-3; D gene unclear. Germline lookup yields CDR1 SGHDN and CDR2 FVKESK. Trimming removed 4 bases at V and 3 bases at J, with 13 bases between. This CDR3 comprises 15 residues. In nucleotides, the CDR3 is TGTGCCAGCAGCCCCGTCTCTTGGAGTGGAAACACCATATATTTT. It is translated as CASSPVSWSGNTIYF.

The V gene is TRBV11-3, the J gene TRBJ2-2; TRBD2 agrees at 13 bases. J lost 7 bases, V lost 4 bases, and 6 bases had no gene match. CDR3 size: 16 residues. CDR1 is SGHNT and CDR2 is YENEEA in the germline V gene. The CDR3 DNA sequence: TGTGCCAGCAGCTCAGGACTAGCGGGAGTTAACGGGGAGCTGTTTTTT. Its protein product is CASSSGLAGVNGELFF.

The V gene is TRBV2, the J gene TRBJ1-5; 9 bases map to TRBD1. The V gene's germline CDR1 is SNHLY and CDR2 FYNNEI. With V trimmed by 3 bases and J by 6 bases, 3 bases remained unmatched. The CDR3 is 14 residues long. The CDR3 reads CASSEGQGSQPQHF. In DNA form, the CDR3 reads TGTGCCAGCAGTGAGGGACAGGGATCTCAGCCCCAGCATTTT.

CDR3 coding DNA: TGTGCCAGTAGTATTACAGGGACTAGCGGGAGAGGGGGACCGACCCAGTACTTC. Protein product: CASSITGTSGRGGPTQYF. The chain links TRBV19 to TRBJ2-5; TRBD2 agrees at 14 bases. CDR1 and CDR2 (germline): LNHDA, SQIVND (reference sequence). The length of the CDR3 is 18 residues. V shed 3 bases, J shed 7 bases, and the junction held 13 bases outside the gene matches.

This clone was picked up a small number of times. This chain links TRBV19 with TRBJ2-2; 8 bases are a match to TRBD2. V lost 7 bases and J lost 8; bases outside the gene matches: 6. The CDR3 contains 13 residues. Looked up from germline, CDR1 is LNHDA and CDR2 is SQIVND (reference sequence). The CDR3, as DNA: TGTGCCAGTAACTTAGCGGGATCGGGGGAGCTGTTTTTT. Its translation is CASNLAGSGELFF.

The V gene is TRBV2, the J gene TRBJ2-5; 7 bases fit TRBD1. CDR1 SNHLY and CDR2 FYNNEI come from the germline V gene. This CDR3 is built from 16 residues. V dropped 8 bases and J dropped 2; count of bases not matched to a gene: 14. CDR3 bases: TGTGCCAGCTGCGGCTTGACAGGGTTAGAACAAGAGACCCAGTACTTC. It specifies CASCGLTGLEQETQYF.

V gene TRBV7-6 combines with J gene TRBJ2-7, with D tentatively TRBD1 (6 bases). Trimming removed 4 bases at V and 4 bases at J, with 14 bases between. The CDR3 has 14 amino acids. Germline V lookup: CDR1 SGHVS, CDR2 FNYEAQ. As DNA, the CDR3 is TGTGCCAGCAGCTCCGGGGACACGCCGTACGAGCAGTACTTC. Translated: CASSSGDTPYEQYF.

The V call is TRBV6-1, the J call TRBJ1-3; D is possibly TRBD1 (5 bases). CDR3 length equals 14 residues. Trimming removed 7 bases at V and 3 bases at J, with 13 bases between. Germline CDR1 reads MNHNS; CDR2 reads SASEGT. In nucleotides, the CDR3 is TGTGCCAGCAACCCCGGACACTTTGGAAACACCATATATTTT. Amino acids: CASNPGHFGNTIYF.

This clone was picked up one time. The chain employs TRBV29-1 and TRBJ1-2, with D possibly being TRBD1 (5 bases). The V end was cut by 6 bases, the J end by 2 bases, with 22 bases between. The CDR3 is 16 amino acids. From germline, CDR1 is SQVTM and CDR2 ANQGSEA. In nucleotides, the CDR3 is TGCAGCGTGGACTCCGGGAGGGGACTGGGAAACTATGGCTACACCTTC. Translating it yields CSVDSGRGLGNYGYTF.

The J gene is TRBJ2-7, the V gene TRBV6-1; 7 bases fit TRBD1. Germline-derived CDR1 and CDR2 are MNHNS and SASEGT. The CDR3 spans 15 residues. Unmatched junction bases numbered 9, after V lost 4 bases and J lost 3 bases. The CDR3 loop is CASSVGTANVYEQYV. In DNA form, the CDR3 reads TGTGCCAGCAGTGTAGGGACAGCCAACGTCTACGAGCAGTACGTC.

The chain couples TRBV19 to TRBJ1-2; D is unclear. V was shortened by 3 bases and J by 4 bases, with 9 bases between the two germline ends. Germline CDR1 and CDR2: LNHDA and SQIVND (reference sequence). The CDR3 is made up of 13 amino acids. As DNA, the CDR3 is TGTGCCAGTAGTATTGGGCCACTCTATGGCTACACCTTC. Translation gives CASSIGPLYGYTF.

This chain joins TRBV19 and TRBJ2-5; D gene ambiguous. The closer fit of TRBJ2-7 to the DNA end suggests the J call may be wrong. The CDR3 covers 14 residues. Germline V gene lookup returns CDR1 LNHDA and CDR2 SQIVND (reference sequence). CDR3 in amino acids: CASSVVADSYEQYF. CDR3 bases: TGTGCCAGTAGTGTCGTGGCAGACTCCTACGAGCAGTACTTC.

The rearrangement joins TRBV6-5 to TRBJ2-7; no clear D. Germline V gives CDR1 MNHEY, CDR2 SVGAGI. CDR3 length: 15 amino acids. V lost 5 bases and J 3 bases, leaving 17 bases between the germline ends. The CDR3 is CASSAIQEAYYEQYF. The CDR3 bases are TGTGCCAGCAGTGCAATTCAAGAGGCCTACTACGAGCAGTACTTC.

In this sample, this clone turned up once. The chain recombines TRBV18 with TRBJ2-6, with D possibly being TRBD2 (5 bases). CDR3 size: 15 residues. Germline values: CDR1 KGHSH, CDR2 LQKENI. Trimming cost V 2 bases and J 0 bases, with 5 bases left between them. Here the CDR3 DNA reads TGTGCCAGCTCACCAGGGAGCTCTGGGGCCAACGTCCTGACTTTC. Protein: CASSPGSSGANVLTF. Filled out from reference TRBV18 and TRBJ2-6, the complete variable domain reads NAGVMQNPRHLVRRRGQEARLRCSPMKGHSHVYWYRQLPEEGLKFMVYLQKENIIDESGMPKERFSAEFPKEGPSILRIQQVVRGDSAAYFCASSPGSSGANVLTFGAGSRLTVL.

As DNA, the CDR3 is TGCGCCAGCAGCCAAGTTGCGGCAGGACTAGCGGGATATTACACCGGGGAGCTGTTTTTT. It specifies CASSQVAAGLAGYYTGELFF. J is TRBJ2-2 and V is TRBV4-1; 12 bases are a match to TRBD2. Losses at the gene ends were 1 base for V and 3 bases for J; bases not matched to a gene: 12. CDR3 size: 20 residues. The germline V gene encodes CDR1 MGHRA and CDR2 YSYEKL.